This T cell receptor beta chain originates from a study of CD8 T cells in Susac syndrome (dated by TCRdb to about 2019). Regarding the complete study: The study used repertoire sequencing to test whether antigen drove CD8+ T cell activation and differentiation in Susac syndrome. Findings and caveats that apply to the study as a whole: The study acknowledged that relatively few individuals were included in the TCR sequencing and HLA analysis.

RNA was extracted using the RNeasy kit, and roughly 0.5 to 1 microgram was reverse transcribed with random hexamers. The immunoSEQ multiplex PCR assay, which covers 54 Vbeta and 13 Jbeta segments, was used to amplify TCR beta CDR3 regions. To correct PCR amplification bias, a synthetic template baseline was used for both primer optimization and computational correction. For the original study's pipeline: Reads were assigned to V, D and J genes according to IMGT and analyzed in immunoSEQ Analyzer, with only productive sequences retained. Clonality was calculated as one minus the Shannon entropy normalized by log2 of the number of productive unique sequences. For each patient and control, public and private clones were evaluated among the 100 most prevalent clones. Susac-specific clones were defined as absent from healthy and MS cohorts, some 1,000 published viral clones and other ImmuneACCESS disease sequences. TCRdb redid the processing of the public reads, applying fastp at Q25 and MiXCR, and retained in-frame beta chains. Every distinct CDR3 protein forms one entry, paired with its most common genes and DNA. The V and J calls, along with clone size, are taken from TCRdb and not from the paper's own processing. This sample has about 200,000 distinct CDR3 sequences in its table, and over 85% of those were observed once. Of the sample, about 0.1% is held by the ten largest clones.

Peripheral blood CD8+ and CD4+ T cells from healthy donors, Susac syndrome patients and multiple sclerosis patients were profiled by high-throughput TCR beta sequencing. Healthy donors were included as age- and sex-matched controls. Bulk CD8+ and CD4+ T cells were purified by magnetic negative isolation, whereas CD8+ TEMRA cells were enriched by FACS. Blood was collected in EDTA tubes and processed within 24 hours, with PBMCs isolated through density gradient centrifugation. PBMCs intended for TCR sequencing were cryopreserved in liquid nitrogen and were subsequently thawed in a 37 degrees C water bath. The sorted or isolated CD4+, CD8+ and CD8+ TEMRA cells had a purity of 90% or higher. The CDR3 numbers 14 residues from cysteine through phenylalanine. Left in the record is the CDR3 DNA by itself, 42 bases read in frame from the first base. V is cut back by 6 bases and J by 2 bases, with 3 bases in the junction unmatched.

As concerns this clonotype: Its antigen is not yet known. Base quality data are lacking; no much larger clone is found one base away.

The sequence was collected from a human donor in good health. The rearrangement combines TRBV12-3 or TRBV12-4 with TRBJ1-5, and 8 junction bases match TRBD1. The sequenced sample consisted of CD4+ T cells from PBMCs. The CDR3 region: CASSWTGRNQPQHF. The nucleotide sequence reads as follows: TGTGCCAGCAGCTGGACAGGGCGCAATCAGCCCCAGCATTTT.